These T cell receptor beta chains were read from a single sample in a study of T cells in Graves' hyperthyroidism and ophthalmopathy. Via MiXCR, TCRdb re-called the multiplex PCR reads, giving one row per CDR3 protein. Of about 560,000 distinct CDR3 sequences listed, around 15% are singletons. Input material: blood. The receptors shown here come from a woman in her forties with Graves' hyperthyroidism. Each CDR3 is given with its conserved first and last residue. The D gene is left open where the match is weak. Rows give clone size only sometimes, using once, few, many, or a class for an expanded clone.

len: 11
d_gene: -
v_gene: TRBV3-1
abundance: many
j_gene: TRBJ2-1
CDR3aa: CASSQIDEQFF
CDR3nt: TGTGCCAGCAGCCAGATCGATGAGCAGTTCTTC

len: 15
d_gene: TRBD1
v_gene: TRBV6-1
abundance: many
j_gene: TRBJ2-5
CDR3aa: CASSEDRVNQETQYF
CDR3nt: TGTGCCAGCAGCGAGGACAGGGTGAACCAAGAGACCCAGTACTTC

len: 16
d_gene: TRBD1
v_gene: TRBV3-1
abundance: few
j_gene: TRBJ1-5
CDR3aa: CASSIGTGDSNQPQHF
CDR3nt: TGTGCCAGCAGCATAGGGACAGGGGATAGCAATCAGCCCCAGCATTTT

len: 17
d_gene: -
v_gene: TRBV24-1
abundance: -
j_gene: TRBJ2-2
CDR3aa: CATSDFPGLHRTGELFF
CDR3nt: TGTGCCACCAGTGATTTCCCGGGACTTCATAGGACCGGGGAGCTGTTTTTT

len: 15
d_gene: -
v_gene: TRBV3-1
abundance: many
j_gene: TRBJ1-2
CDR3aa: CASSQGGNGVGGYTF
CDR3nt: TGTGCCAGCAGCCAAGGGGGTAATGGGGTCGGTGGCTACACCTTC

len: 14
d_gene: TRBD2
v_gene: TRBV7-2
abundance: many
j_gene: TRBJ2-1
CDR3aa: CASSSGLAIYEQFF
CDR3nt: TGTGCCAGCAGCTCGGGACTAGCGATCTATGAGCAGTTCTTC

len: 15
d_gene: -
v_gene: TRBV12-3/TRBV12-4
abundance: -
j_gene: TRBJ2-7
CDR3aa: CASRGQRESSYEQYF
CDR3nt: TGTGCCAGCAGGGGACAGCGGGAAAGCTCCTACGAGCAGTACTTC

len: 14
d_gene: TRBD1
v_gene: TRBV12-3/TRBV12-4
abundance: many
j_gene: TRBJ1-5
CDR3aa: CASIRGTGVQPQHF
CDR3nt: TGTGCCAGCATTAGGGGGACAGGGGTTCAGCCCCAGCATTTT

len: 12
d_gene: -
v_gene: TRBV28
abundance: many
j_gene: TRBJ2-7
CDR3aa: CASKGKSYEQYF
CDR3nt: TGTGCCAGCAAGGGCAAATCCTACGAGCAGTACTTC

len: 16
d_gene: -
v_gene: TRBV4-1
abundance: -
j_gene: TRBJ2-7
CDR3aa: CASSQNDHPPSYEQYF
CDR3nt: TGCGCCAGCAGCCAAAATGACCATCCACCCTCCTACGAGCAGTACTTC

len: 15
d_gene: -
v_gene: TRBV27
abundance: many
j_gene: TRBJ2-3
CDR3aa: CASSLTKWSTDTQYF
CDR3nt: TGTGCCAGCAGTTTAACGAAATGGAGCACAGATACGCAGTATTTT

len: 13
d_gene: -
v_gene: TRBV12-5
abundance: many
j_gene: TRBJ2-2
CDR3aa: CASVDSNTGELFF
CDR3nt: TGTGCTAGTGTTGACAGTAACACCGGGGAGCTGTTTTTT

len: 14
d_gene: TRBD1
v_gene: TRBV20-1
abundance: -
j_gene: TRBJ2-3
CDR3aa: CSAMVRGSTDTQYF
CDR3nt: TGCAGTGCTATGGTCAGGGGGAGCACAGATACGCAGTATTTT

len: 15
d_gene: -
v_gene: TRBV7-9
abundance: -
j_gene: TRBJ2-5
CDR3aa: CASSLGGGRKGSEYF
CDR3nt: TGTGCCAGCAGCTTAGGAGGCGGCAGGAAGGGGTCGGAGTACTTC

len: 15
d_gene: -
v_gene: TRBV5-6
abundance: many
j_gene: TRBJ1-5
CDR3aa: CASSLAGQMIQPQHF
CDR3nt: TGTGCCAGCAGCTTGGCGGGACAAATGATTCAGCCCCAGCATTTT

len: 15
d_gene: TRBD2
v_gene: TRBV30
abundance: -
j_gene: TRBJ2-2
CDR3aa: CAWSVGLASTGELFF
CDR3nt: TGTGCCTGGAGTGTAGGACTAGCGAGCACCGGGGAGCTGTTTTTT

len: 16
d_gene: TRBD2
v_gene: TRBV19
abundance: -
j_gene: TRBJ2-1
CDR3aa: CASSSLLAGTYNEQFF
CDR3nt: TGTGCCAGTAGTAGCCTACTAGCGGGAACCTACAATGAGCAGTTCTTC

len: 14
d_gene: -
v_gene: TRBV19
abundance: -
j_gene: TRBJ1-1
CDR3aa: CASKTGQWDTEAFF
CDR3nt: TGTGCCAGTAAGACCGGACAGTGGGACACTGAAGCTTTCTTT

len: 15
d_gene: -
v_gene: TRBV19
abundance: many
j_gene: TRBJ2-5
CDR3aa: CASTPTASRGETQYF
CDR3nt: TGTGCCAGTACCCCGACAGCATCCCGGGGCGAGACCCAGTACTTC

len: 15
d_gene: -
v_gene: TRBV9
abundance: -
j_gene: TRBJ1-3
CDR3aa: CASSPTWTVGNTIYF
CDR3nt: TGTGCCAGCAGCCCCACCTGGACAGTTGGAAACACCATATATTTT

len: 13
d_gene: -
v_gene: TRBV5-1
abundance: many
j_gene: TRBJ1-2
CDR3aa: CASSLTGNNGYTF
CDR3nt: TGCGCCAGCAGCTTAACAGGGAACAATGGCTACACCTTC

len: 15
d_gene: -
v_gene: TRBV7-2
abundance: many
j_gene: TRBJ2-1
CDR3aa: CASSLVGLAGNEQFF
CDR3nt: TGTGCCAGCAGCTTAGTTGGGCTAGCTGGCAATGAGCAGTTCTTC

len: 10
d_gene: -
v_gene: TRBV29-1
abundance: few
j_gene: TRBJ2-7
CDR3aa: CSVSDGEQYF
CDR3nt: TGCAGCGTTTCAGATGGCGAGCAGTACTTC